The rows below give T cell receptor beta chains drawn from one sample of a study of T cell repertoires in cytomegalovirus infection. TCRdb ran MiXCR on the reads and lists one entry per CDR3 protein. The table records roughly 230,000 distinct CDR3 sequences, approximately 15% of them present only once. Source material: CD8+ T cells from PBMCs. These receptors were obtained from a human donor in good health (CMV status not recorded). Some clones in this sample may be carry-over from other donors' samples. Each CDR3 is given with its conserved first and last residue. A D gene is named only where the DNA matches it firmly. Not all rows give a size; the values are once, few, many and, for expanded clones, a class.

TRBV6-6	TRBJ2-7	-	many	CASSQDNEGEQYF	TGTGCCAGCAGTCAGGACAATGAAGGCGAGCAGTACTTC
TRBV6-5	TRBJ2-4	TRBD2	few	CASSLIAGVAKNIQYF	TGTGCCAGCAGTCTAATAGCGGGGGTAGCCAAAAACATTCAGTACTTC
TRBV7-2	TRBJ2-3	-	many	CASSLAGGLLITDTQYF	TGTGCCAGCAGCTTAGCGGGGGGACTTCTTATCACAGATACGCAGTATTTT
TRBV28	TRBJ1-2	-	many	CASSSGTTYGYTF	TGTGCCAGCAGTTCCGGGACTACTTATGGCTACACCTTC
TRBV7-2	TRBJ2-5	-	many	CASSSDNQETQYF	TGTGCCAGCAGCTCGGACAACCAAGAGACCCAGTACTTC
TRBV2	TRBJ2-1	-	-	CASSPARVRTYNEQFF	TGTGCCAGCAGTCCTGCTCGGGTAAGGACTTACAATGAGCAGTTCTTC
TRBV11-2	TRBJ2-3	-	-	CASSPNRWSSGAGTDTQYF	TGTGCCAGCAGCCCCAATAGGTGGTCTTCGGGGGCTGGCACAGATACGCAGTATTTT
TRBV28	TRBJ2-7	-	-	CASSLFEWVPPYEQYF	TGTGCCAGCAGTTTGTTCGAGTGGGTCCCTCCCTACGAGCAGTACTTC
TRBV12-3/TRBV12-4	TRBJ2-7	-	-	CASSLDYRPGDEQYF	TGTGCCAGCAGTTTAGACTACAGGCCGGGGGACGAGCAGTACTTC
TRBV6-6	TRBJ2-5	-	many	CASSYGGIDQETQYF	TGTGCCAGCAGTTACGGGGGAATCGACCAAGAGACCCAGTACTTC
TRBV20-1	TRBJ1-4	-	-	CSAIQFKRPGEQLFF	TGCAGTGCTATACAATTCAAACGGCCAGGCGAACAGCTGTTTTTT
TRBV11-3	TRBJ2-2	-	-	CASSRRDSGELFF	TGTGCCAGCAGCCGCAGGGATTCCGGGGAGCTGTTTTTT
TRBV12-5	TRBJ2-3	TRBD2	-	CASGGTGTSGPDAHTDSQYF	TGTGCTAGTGGCGGAACCGGGACTAGCGGGCCCGACGCTCACACAGATTCGCAGTATTTT
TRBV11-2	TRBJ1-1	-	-	CASSLSHGVTEAFF	TGTGCCAGCAGCCTTAGTCATGGAGTGACTGAAGCTTTCTTT
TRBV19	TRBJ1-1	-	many	CASSSLREGRVNTEAFF	TGTGCCAGTAGTTCCCTCCGGGAGGGAAGGGTGAACACTGAAGCTTTCTTT
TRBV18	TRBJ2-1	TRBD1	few	CASSPPGQGEINEQFF	TGTGCCAGCTCACCTCCGGGACAGGGGGAAATTAATGAGCAGTTCTTC
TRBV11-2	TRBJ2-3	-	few	CASSFMGGHTDTQYF	TGTGCCAGCAGCTTTATGGGGGGGCACACAGATACGCAGTATTTT
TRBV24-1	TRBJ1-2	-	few	CAVSDGDGYGYTF	TGTGCCGTCTCGGATGGGGACGGGTATGGCTACACCTTC
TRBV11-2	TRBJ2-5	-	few	CASSLLQGGETQYF	TGTGCCAGCAGCTTACTACAGGGCGGAGAGACCCAGTACTTC
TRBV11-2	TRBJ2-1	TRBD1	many	CASSLNPTGTGGVNEQFF	TGTGCCAGCAGCTTGAATCCAACCGGGACAGGGGGTGTGAATGAGCAGTTCTTC
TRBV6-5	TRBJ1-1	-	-	CASSYSQELTEAFF	TGTGCCAGCAGTTACTCCCAAGAGTTAACAGAAGCTTTCTTT
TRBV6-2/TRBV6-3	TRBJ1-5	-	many	CASSWDMGIQPQHF	TGTGCCAGCAGTTGGGACATGGGTATTCAGCCCCAGCATTTT
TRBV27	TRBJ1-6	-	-	CASSLEAAGLPLHF	TGTGCCAGCAGTTTAGAGGCGGCGGGCCTACCCCTCCACTTT
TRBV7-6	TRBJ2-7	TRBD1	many	CASSLSPGTGYEQYF	TGTGCCAGCAGCCTAAGTCCCGGGACAGGGTACGAGCAGTACTTC
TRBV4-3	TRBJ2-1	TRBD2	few	CASSQDPSGVFNEQFF	TGCGCCAGCAGCCAAGATCCTAGCGGGGTGTTTAATGAGCAGTTCTTC
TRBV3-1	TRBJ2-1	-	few	CASSLRRWRNEQFF	TGTGCCAGCAGCTTACGACGGTGGAGGAATGAGCAGTTCTTC
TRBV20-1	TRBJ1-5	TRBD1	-	CSARAETGGRNQPQHF	TGCAGTGCTAGAGCAGAAACAGGGGGCCGCAATCAGCCCCAGCATTTT
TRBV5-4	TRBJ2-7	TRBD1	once	CASSEYGTGAYEQYF	TGTGCCAGCAGTGAGTACGGGACAGGGGCCTACGAGCAGTACTTC
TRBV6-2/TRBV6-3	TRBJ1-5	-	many	CASSFISNQPQHF	TGTGCCAGCAGTTTCATCAGCAATCAGCCCCAGCATTTT
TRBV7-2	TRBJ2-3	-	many	CASSLTPAPGTDTQYF	TGTGCCAGCAGTTTAACGCCAGCCCCCGGCACAGATACGCAGTATTTT
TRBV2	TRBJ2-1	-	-	CASSGGQRYYNEQFF	TGTGCCAGCAGCGGGGGGCAGCGTTACTACAATGAGCAGTTCTTC
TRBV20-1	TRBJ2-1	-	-	CSAVDSRNEQFF	TGCAGTGCTGTTGACAGCCGCAATGAGCAGTTCTTC
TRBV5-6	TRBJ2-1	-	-	CASSLATSSFYNEQFF	TGTGCCAGCAGCTTGGCCACTAGCTCCTTCTACAATGAGCAGTTCTTC
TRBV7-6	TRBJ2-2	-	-	CASQINTGELFF	TGTGCCAGCCAGATTAACACCGGGGAGCTGTTTTTT
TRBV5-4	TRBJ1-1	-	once	CASSLAGFCTEAFF	TGTGCCAGCAGCTTGGCTGGTTTTTGCACTGAAGCTTTCTTT
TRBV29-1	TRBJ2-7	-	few	CSGVNPRSYEQYF	TGCAGCGGCGTCAACCCTCGCTCCTACGAGCAGTACTTC
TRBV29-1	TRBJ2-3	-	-	CSVVDSGGATDTQYF	TGCAGCGTTGTCGACTCAGGGGGGGCGACAGATACGCAGTATTTT
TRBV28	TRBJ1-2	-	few	CASSPADSYYGYTF	TGTGCCAGCAGTCCAGCGGACAGTTACTATGGCTACACCTTC
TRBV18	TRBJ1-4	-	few	CASSPLDPSRSNEKLFF	TGTGCCAGCTCACCACTGGATCCCAGCCGGTCCAATGAAAAACTGTTTTTT
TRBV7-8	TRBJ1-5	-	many	CASSLAVGGNQPQHF	TGTGCCAGCAGCTTAGCGGTTGGTGGAAATCAGCCCCAGCATTTT
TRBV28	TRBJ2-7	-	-	CASSSPPGRDANEQYF	TGTGCCAGCAGTTCCCCTCCGGGACGGGACGCCAACGAGCAGTACTTC
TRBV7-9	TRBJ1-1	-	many	CASSLGLLMNTEAFF	TGTGCCAGCAGCTTAGGGCTGCTTATGAACACTGAAGCTTTCTTT
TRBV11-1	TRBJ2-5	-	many	CASSDTQETQYF	TGTGCCAGCAGCGACACCCAAGAGACCCAGTACTTC
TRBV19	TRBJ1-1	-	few	CASRWGALGNTEAFF	TGTGCCAGTAGATGGGGGGCCCTGGGGAACACTGAAGCTTTCTTT
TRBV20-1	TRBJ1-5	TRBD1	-	CSAREWGQGVNGGNQPQHF	TGCAGTGCTAGAGAGTGGGGACAGGGAGTGAACGGTGGCAATCAGCCCCAGCATTTT
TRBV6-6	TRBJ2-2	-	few	CASSYPRGTLGPAGELFF	TGTGCCAGCAGTTACCCGAGAGGGACACTAGGACCAGCCGGGGAGCTGTTTTTT
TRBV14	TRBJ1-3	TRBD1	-	CASSLTTGVGNTIYF	TGTGCCAGCAGCCTTACCACAGGGGTCGGAAACACCATATATTTT
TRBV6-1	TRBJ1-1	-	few	CASSALSRATEAFF	TGTGCCAGCAGTGCTTTGAGCAGGGCCACTGAAGCTTTCTTT
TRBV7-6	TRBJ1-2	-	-	CASSHHPLNYRYTF	TGTGCCAGCAGCCACCATCCTTTGAACTATCGCTACACCTTC
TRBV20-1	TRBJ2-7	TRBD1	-	CSAQDRDFPYEQYF	TGCAGTGCCCAGGACAGGGATTTCCCCTACGAGCAGTACTTC
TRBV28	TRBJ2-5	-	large	CASSLYRQETQYF	TGTGCCAGCAGCTTATATCGTCAAGAGACCCAGTACTTC
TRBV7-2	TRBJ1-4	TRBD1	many	CASSPGTATNEKLFF	TGTGCCAGCAGCCCGGGGACAGCAACTAATGAAAAACTGTTTTTT
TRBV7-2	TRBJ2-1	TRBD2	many	CASSFRVAGGVYNEQFF	TGTGCCAGCAGCTTCAGGGTAGCGGGGGGGGTCTACAATGAGCAGTTCTTC
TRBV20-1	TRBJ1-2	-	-	CSATGSYGYTF	TGCAGTGCTACAGGGTCCTATGGCTACACCTTC